The 24 T cell receptor beta chains below come from one sample, sequenced in a study of tumor and adjacent non-tumor tissue in lung cancer. This sample's RNA came from whole unsorted tissue. More than 3 cm separated this lung sample from the edge of the tumor. The library came from three nested PCR rounds adapted from ARM-PCR protocols. TCRdb ran MiXCR on the multiplex PCR reads and lists one entry per CDR3 protein. This table has around 75,000 distinct CDR3 sequences, around 70% appearing once. The sample comprised distant non-tumor lung tissue. The source is a woman aged 45 to 65 with non-small cell lung cancer.

Note on this clonotype: Possible read error: a much larger clone is one base away. The rearrangement links TRBV7-8 to TRBJ1-1; D gene unclear. V lost 4 bases and J lost 0, with 12 bases in between. Germline V gene data show CDR1 as SGHVS and CDR2 as FQNEAQ. This CDR3 contains 15 residues. The CDR3 protein is CASSSETFMNTEAFF. The CDR3 DNA sequence: TGTGCCAGCAGCTCCGAAACATTCATGAACACTGAAGCTTTCTTT.

To note about this clonotype: In this CDR3 the conserved last residue, phenylalanine or tryptophan, is missing, so a read error is likely. The rearrangement links TRBV5-6 to TRBJ2-3; tentative D call: TRBD2 (5 bases). With 4 bases removed from V and 5 bases from J, the gap between germline ends came to 17 bases. Germline values: CDR1 SGHDT, CDR2 YYEEEE. The CDR3 runs 15 residues. The CDR3 loop reads CASSQLVGARDTQYI. As DNA, the CDR3 is TGTGCCAGCAGCCAATTAGTGGGAGCAAGAGATACGCAGTATATC.

This chain joins TRBV5-1 and TRBJ2-7, with 12 bases that match TRBD1. The CDR3 is 15 amino acids. Germline values: CDR1 SGHRS, CDR2 YFSETQ. With 0 bases clipped from V and 6 bases from J, the junction kept 4 bases outside the gene matches. The CDR3 nucleotides read TGCGCCAGCAGCTTGGTGGGGACAGGGGGCTCCGAGCAGTACTTC. Translation: CASSLVGTGGSEQYF.

A note on this clonotype: The junction departs from germline at one end; a sequencing error may be responsible. The CDR3 spells CANSFVSQGFHNEQFF. CDR3 sequence (DNA): TGTGCCAACAGCTTTGTCTCCCAGGGGTTCCACAATGAGCAGTTCTTC. This chain uses TRBV11-2 with TRBJ2-1; tentative D call: TRBD1 (6 bases). CDR3 length: 16 residues. CDR1 is SGHAT, CDR2 FQNNGV, per germline.

The CDR3 here is CATGQYEQYF. The DNA for the CDR3 is TGTGCTACCGGACAGTATGAGCAGTACTTC. This sequence joins TRBV6-1 and TRBJ2-7; possible D gene TRBD1, 6 bases. This CDR3 has 10 residues. Germline V gene sequence: CDR1 MNHNS, CDR2 SASEGT.

This clonotype came up once. At one boundary the junction diverges from the germline segment, which might be a read error. V is TRBV20-1 and J is TRBJ2-5; perhaps D is TRBD1 or TRBD2 (5 bases each). This CDR3 is built from 15 residues. CDR1 and CDR2 (germline): DFQATT, SNEGSKA (reference sequence). The CDR3 protein is CSASPTGPSFETQCF. In DNA form, the CDR3 reads TGCAGTGCCAGCCCCACGGGACCTTCTTTCGAGACCCAGTGCTTC.

V usage is TRBV7-8 and J usage is TRBJ1-2; TRBD1 agrees at 9 bases. This CDR3 contains 16 residues. Germline CDR1 SGHVS, CDR2 FQNEAQ. The J segment lost 2 bases and the V segment lost 1 base, leaving 5 bases of the junction unmatched. In DNA form, the CDR3 reads TGTGCCAGCAGCTTAGACCTTACAGGGGGCAACTATGGCTACACCTTC. Translation: CASSLDLTGGNYGYTF.

Concerning this clonotype itself: A read error is likely, as this CDR3 ends without the conserved phenylalanine or tryptophan. The CDR3 bases are TGTGCCAGCAGCTTCGCCACTAGCGTTGAGACCCAGTACTTA. Encoded protein: CASSFATSVETQYL. The V gene is TRBV11-1, the J gene TRBJ2-5, with 7 bases aligning to TRBD2. The V gene's germline CDR1 is SGHAT and CDR2 FQDESV (reference sequence). V shed 3 bases and J 5 bases; nucleotides not matched to a gene: 6. This CDR3 comprises 14 residues.

This clonotype was detected ten times or more. The V and J genes are TRBV5-4 and TRBJ1-1; tentatively, D is TRBD1 (5 bases). The CDR3 has 14 amino acids. V lost 1 base to trimming and J lost 6 bases, with 13 bases between them. Per the germline V gene, CDR1 is SGHNT and CDR2 is YYREEE (reference sequence). DNA for the CDR3: TGTGCCAGCAGCTTGCTGGGACGGTCCTCTGAAGCTTTCTTT. It encodes CASSLLGRSSEAFF. Full variable domain (missing parts from reference TRBV5-4 and TRBJ1-1): ETGVTQSPTHLIKTRGQQVTLRCSSQSGHNTVSWYQQALGQGPQFIFQYYREEENGRGNFPPRFSGLQFPNYSSELNVNALELDDSALYLCASSLLGRSSEAFFGQGTRLTVV.

The V gene is TRBV24-1, the J gene TRBJ2-1; TRBD2 might be the D (6 bases). CDR1 KGHDR and CDR2 SFDVKD come from the germline V gene. V lost 6 bases and J lost 9, with 11 bases in between. This CDR3 is built from 12 residues. CDR3 in DNA: TGTGCCACCAGTTCTTCTAGCGTTGAGCAGTTCTTC. Translating gives CATSSSSVEQFF.

The chain joins TRBV11-3 to TRBJ2-3; 7 positions agree with TRBD1. Germline-derived CDR1 and CDR2 are SGHNT and YENEEA. The V segment lost 3 bases and the J segment 7 bases; nucleotides outside the gene matches: 7. The CDR3 runs to 14 residues. The CDR3 sequence: CASSLDRLVNTQYF. CDR3 nucleotides: TGTGCCAGCAGCTTGGACAGGCTAGTAAATACGCAGTATTTT.

The count of this clonotype is one. Given the absence of the conserved phenylalanine or tryptophan at the CDR3 end, a read error is likely. V and J are TRBV4-1 and TRBJ2-5, with D unclear. Germline values: CDR1 MGHRA, CDR2 YSYEKL. The CDR3 is made up of 16 amino acids. The CDR3 DNA sequence: TGCGCGAGCAGCCAAGTCAAGAGGAACGGCCAAGAGACCCAGTACTTA. Encoded protein: CASSQVKRNGQETQYL.

A remark on this clonotype: A single base separates this from a much larger clone, so it may be a read error. Likely a read error: the CDR3 ends without its conserved phenylalanine or tryptophan. The chain links TRBV10-3 to TRBJ2-3; possibly TRBD1 for D (6 bases). Germline V gives CDR1 ENHRY, CDR2 SYGVKD. V was shortened by 6 bases and J by 1 base, with 14 bases between the two germline ends. CDR3 length: 15 residues. CDR3 bases: TGTGCCATCAGGGACAGCTCATCACGCACAGATACGCAGTATATT. This encodes CAIRDSSSRTDTQYI.

This clonotype occurred many times. The rearrangement uses TRBV29-1 and TRBJ2-7; D not resolved. Trimming pared 3 bases from V and 5 bases from J, leaving 11 bases between. This CDR3 is built from 12 residues. CDR1 and CDR2 from the germline V gene are SQVTM and ANQGSEA. The CDR3 coding sequence is TGCAGCGTTGAGATGTCAAGTCACGAGCAGTACTTC. It translates to CSVEMSSHEQYF.

As concerns this clonotype: A read error may produce the germline difference seen at one junction end. The chain has TRBV12-3 or TRBV12-4 and TRBJ1-5, with D hard to call. The CDR3 is made up of 14 amino acids. CDR3 protein: CTSSNIGGNQPQHF. CDR3 bases: TGTACCAGCAGTAACATAGGTGGTAATCAGCCCCAGCATTTT.

As for this clonotype: At one end the junction does not follow the germline gene, possibly because of a read error. The genes are TRBV6-1 and TRBJ1-5; unclear D gene. Germline V CDR1 and CDR2: MNHNS, SASEGT. The CDR3 consists of 15 residues. Written as DNA, the CDR3 is TGTGCCAGAAGTGAAAGTTTGAGGTTCAATCAGTCCCAGCATTTT. As protein: CARSESLRFNQSQHF.

This sequence joins TRBV10-3 and TRBJ2-7; a weak D match, TRBD1 (5 bases). There are 16 residues in the CDR3. Per germline, CDR1 ENHRY and CDR2 SYGVKD. With 4 bases removed from V and 11 bases from J, the gap between germline ends came to 27 bases. CDR3 DNA: TGTGCCATCAGTGGTAACCAGGGTAGTCCGGCTTACGAAGAGTACTTC. It yields the protein CAISGNQGSPAYEEYF.

As regards this clonotype: This may be a read error: a much more frequent sequence differs by one nucleotide. The V and J genes are TRBV12-3 or TRBV12-4 and TRBJ1-4; TRBD1 is a possible D gene (6 bases). Trimming removed 6 bases at V and 7 bases at J, with 18 bases between. The CDR3 sequence is 15 residues long. The CDR3: CASRKTGSPSEKLFF. CDR3 DNA: TGTGCCAGCAGAAAAACAGGGTCACCTAGTGAAAAACTGTTTTTT.

As to this clonotype: A read error is likely, as this CDR3 ends without the conserved phenylalanine or tryptophan. V and J are TRBV20-1 and TRBJ2-1; D is undetermined. This CDR3 is 15 amino acids long. Germline CDR1 reads DFQATT; CDR2 reads SNEGSKA (reference sequence). Deletions cut 0 bases from V and 6 bases from J, with 15 bases between. The CDR3 DNA reads as TGCAGTGCTAGAGATCGGCAGGTATTGGTCAATGAGCAGTTCATC. Translation: CSARDRQVLVNEQFI.

This clonotype was seen only once. The junction and the germline gene differ at one end; a read error may be behind it. The V call is TRBV14, the J call TRBJ2-3, with TRBD1 as a possible D gene (5 bases). The CDR3 is 13 amino acids. Looked up from germline, CDR1 is SGHDN and CDR2 is FVKESK. This CDR3 reads CASSQVRVDMQYF. In DNA form, the CDR3 reads TGTGCCAGCAGCCAAGTCAGGGTAGATATGCAGTATTTT.

This rearrangement joins TRBV20-1 to TRBJ2-3; D perhaps matches TRBD1 (6 bases). The end of the DNA is better explained by TRBJ1-5, so the J call may be wrong. This CDR3 is 15 amino acids long. Germline CDR1 DFQATT, CDR2 SNEGSKA (reference sequence). The CDR3 here is CSAPNRVFGTDTQHF. Written as DNA, the CDR3 is TGCAGTGCTCCAAACAGGGTGTTTGGAACAGATACGCAGCATTTT.

A word on this clonotype: Because the CDR3 is missing its conserved closing phenylalanine or tryptophan, this is likely a read error. The DNA is left out, because the CDR3 cannot be placed on it with certainty; the CDR3 is given as TCRdb lists it. The CDR3 spells CASNPQGFSPSGSSYEHYL. V usage is TRBV5-8 and J usage is TRBJ2-7; the listed D gene, TRBD2, was not tested against the DNA. Germline loops: CDR1 SGHTS, CDR2 YDEGEE. Both ends counted, the CDR3 spans 19 residues.

About this clonotype itself: No conserved phenylalanine or tryptophan is present at the end of the CDR3, so a read error is the likely explanation. Because the CDR3's place on the DNA is in doubt, the DNA is left out and the CDR3 is given as listed by TCRdb. The chain carries TRBV11-3 and TRBJ2-7; no check of the table's D call, TRBD2, against the DNA was made. Germline loops: CDR1 SGHNT, CDR2 YENEEA. The CDR3 comprises 15 residues, both ends counted. CDR3 sequence: CASSLYGGPSYEEYL.

On this clonotype: With a much larger clone just one base away, this may be a read error. V and J are TRBV28 and TRBJ2-3, with TRBD2 identical over 10 bases. There are 15 residues in the CDR3. The trim removed 4 bases at V and 5 bases at J, leaving 6 bases unmatched. Germline-derived CDR1 and CDR2 are MDHEN and SYDVKM. As DNA, the CDR3 is TGTGCCAGCAGTTCCTTAGCGGGAGGCAGAGATACGCAGTATTTT. This codes for CASSSLAGGRDTQYF.